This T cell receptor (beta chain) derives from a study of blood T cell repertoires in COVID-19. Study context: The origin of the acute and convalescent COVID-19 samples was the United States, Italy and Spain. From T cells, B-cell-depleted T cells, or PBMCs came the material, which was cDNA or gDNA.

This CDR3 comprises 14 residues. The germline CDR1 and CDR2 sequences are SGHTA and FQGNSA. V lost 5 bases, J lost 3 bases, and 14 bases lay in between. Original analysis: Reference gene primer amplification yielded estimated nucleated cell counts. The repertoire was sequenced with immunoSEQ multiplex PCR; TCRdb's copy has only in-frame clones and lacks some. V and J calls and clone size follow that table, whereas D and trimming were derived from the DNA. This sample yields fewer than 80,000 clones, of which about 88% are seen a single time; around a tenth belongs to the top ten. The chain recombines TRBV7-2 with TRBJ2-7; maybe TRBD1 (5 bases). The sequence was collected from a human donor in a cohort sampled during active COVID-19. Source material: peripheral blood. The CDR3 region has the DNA TGTGCCAGCAGCGAGACAGTTCCCAACTACGAGCAGTACTTC. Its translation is CASSETVPNYEQYF.